This T cell receptor (beta chain) came from a study of T cells in Graves' hyperthyroidism and ophthalmopathy. Amplification of TCR beta CDR3 regions used RNA as the template. When the TCR CDR3 underwent first-round RT-PCR, the HTBI primer set was used. One entry per CDR3 protein results from TCRdb running MiXCR on the multiplex PCR reads. Among 300,000 to 450,000 distinct CDR3 sequences listed, 15% to 20% were seen once. Germline CDR1 and CDR2: MDHEN and SYDVKM. This CDR3 has 20 amino acids. Germline trimming cut 6 bases from V and 1 base from J; bases unmatched to any gene: 11. The TCR was taken from a man between 18 and 35 years old with Graves' ophthalmopathy. This sequence joins TRBV28 and TRBJ2-2, with 16 bases lining up with TRBD2. The sample was blood. The CDR3 coding sequence is TGTGCCAGCAGGCGTACCGGGACTAGCGGGAGGGCCCGGAACACCGGGGAGCTGTTTTTT. Protein sequence: CASRRTGTSGRARNTGELFF.